Presented here are 9 T cell receptor beta chains from one specimen sequenced in a study of human T cells and chemical hapten exposure. Time point here: pre-sensitization, week 0. Regarding treatment: therapeutic diphenylcyclopropenone sensitization with weekly scalp DPC. TCRdb re-analysed the RACE reads in MiXCR, keeping a single row per CDR3 protein. Of about 61,000 distinct CDR3 sequences detected, about 7% appear once; the ten largest clones hold 1.5% to 2%. The sequences come from whole blood, collected in connection with sensitization to the hapten diphenylcyclopropenone (DPC). The receptors were sampled from a woman between 25 and 40 years old with alopecia areata. Some clones in this sample may be carry-over from other donors' samples.

There are many counts of this clonotype. The CDR3 nucleotides read TGTGCCATCAGTGAGGCCTCGGATGCGGGGGGGAGCAATCAGCCCCAGCATTTT. It is translated as CAISEASDAGGSNQPQHF. The chain carries TRBV10-3 and TRBJ1-5; perhaps TRBD1 as D (5 bases). V shed 2 bases and J shed 1 base, with 18 bases lying between them. CDR3 length: 18 residues. Germline CDR1 is ENHRY and CDR2 is SYGVKD.

This clonotype was recorded many times. This rearrangement joins TRBV7-9 to TRBJ1-1; tentatively, D is TRBD1 (5 bases). Trimming took off 4 bases at V and 3 bases at J, with 18 bases between the two ends. The CDR3 loop spans 16 amino acids. CDR1 and CDR2 (germline): SEHNR, FQNEAQ (reference sequence). CDR3: CASSSSPAGTDTEAFF. For the CDR3, the DNA is TGTGCCAGCAGCTCATCCCCAGCCGGGACGGACACTGAAGCTTTCTTT.

This clonotype was seen at least ten times. The J gene is TRBJ2-6, the V gene TRBV7-9, with 11 bases matching TRBD1. CDR1 SEHNR and CDR2 FQNEAQ come from the germline V gene (reference sequence). The CDR3 is 20 amino acids. The junction had 12 bases not matched to a gene; V was cut back by 5 bases and J by 0 bases. The CDR3 protein is CASSGPTRDRGGSGANVLTF. CDR3 DNA sequence: TGTGCCAGCAGCGGCCCAACGAGGGACAGGGGGGGCTCTGGGGCCAACGTCCTGACTTTC.

This clonotype was found many times. This chain uses TRBV7-2 with TRBJ2-4; D is perhaps TRBD2 (5 bases). The length of the CDR3 is 13 residues. The V gene lost 0 bases and the J gene lost 9 bases, with 9 bases spanning the gap. Germline V gene data show CDR1 as SGHTA and CDR2 as FQGNSA. This CDR3 is CASSLAGRGIQYF. The CDR3 bases are TGTGCCAGCAGCTTAGCCGGACGGGGCATTCAGTACTTC. The full variable domain, its missing parts supplied by reference TRBV7-2 and TRBJ2-4, is GAGVSQSPSNKVTEKGKDVELRCDPISGHTALYWYRQSLGQGLEFLIYFQGNSAPDKSGLPSDRFSAERTGGSVSTLTIQRTQQEDSAVYLCASSLAGRGIQYFGAGTRLSVL.

This clonotype was seen many times. The V and J genes are TRBV7-2 and TRBJ2-7; either TRBD1 or TRBD2 may fit D (5 bases each). The CDR3 sequence is 15 residues long. Looked up from germline, CDR1 is SGHTA and CDR2 is FQGNSA. The germline V and J ends were trimmed by 6 bases and 0 bases, with 15 bases remaining between them. Written as DNA, the CDR3 is TGTGCCAGCAGGTTAACCGGGACGGACTCCTACGAGCAGTACTTC. Amino acids: CASRLTGTDSYEQYF.

This clonotype appeared many times. The chain recombines TRBV5-1 with TRBJ2-7, with D possibly being TRBD1 (6 bases). There are 15 residues in the CDR3. CDR1 and CDR2 from the germline V gene are SGHRS and YFSETQ. Trimming shortened V by 4 bases and J by 1 base, and 15 bases separated the two germline ends. CDR3 bases: TGCGCCAGCAGCATGACAGGCCCATCTTCCTACGAGCAGTACTTC. Amino acids: CASSMTGPSSYEQYF.

This clonotype has ten or more counts. This chain connects TRBV5-1 to TRBJ1-2; D is possibly TRBD1 (5 bases). The CDR3 totals 15 residues. Looked up from germline, CDR1 is SGHRS and CDR2 is YFSETQ. Trimming took 4 bases from V and 8 from J, leaving 21 bases between them. CDR3 sequence (DNA): TGCGCCAGCAGCCTAGGGGCCGCAAGCGGTTCCGGCTACACCTTC. Translation gives CASSLGAASGSGYTF.

Ten or more counts support this clonotype. J is TRBJ2-3 and V is TRBV20-1, with D uncertain. Germline V CDR1 and CDR2: DFQATT, SNEGSKA (reference sequence). V was trimmed by 3 bases and J by 6 bases, leaving 7 bases between them. The CDR3 has 11 residues. Here the CDR3 reads CSARSVDTQYF. CDR3 DNA sequence: TGCAGTGCTAGGTCGGTGGATACGCAGTATTTT.

A few counts support this clonotype. This chain joins TRBV13 and TRBJ2-1, with D perhaps TRBD2 (6 bases). Trimming removed 5 bases at V and 0 bases at J, with 14 bases between. The germline V gene encodes CDR1 PRHDT and CDR2 FYEKMQ (reference sequence). The CDR3 is 16 amino acids. The CDR3 coding sequence is TGTGCCAGCAGCCCATTAGCGGAAAGCTCCTACAATGAGCAGTTCTTC. It codes for CASSPLAESSYNEQFF. Based on the CDR3 plus reference TRBV13 and TRBJ2-1, the full variable domain is AAGVIQSPRHLIKEKRETATLKCYPIPRHDTVYWYQQGPGQDPQFLISFYEKMQSDKGSIPDRFSAQQFSDYHSELNMSSLELGDSALYFCASSPLAESSYNEQFFGPGTRLTVL.